The 6 T cell receptor beta chains below were found in one sample sequenced in a study of blood T cell repertoires in COVID-19. Clones were sequenced by immunoSEQ multiplex PCR, and TCRdb holds only the in-frame ones, with some missing. In the table there are fewer than 350,000 clones, around 86% of which are singletons. The sample consisted of peripheral blood. The receptors originated from a man aged 35-49 years with active or convalescent COVID-19.

This chain links TRBV24-1 with TRBJ1-5; D perhaps matches TRBD1 (6 bases). In germline, CDR1 is KGHDR, CDR2 SFDVKD. This CDR3 spans 14 amino acids. Trimming removed 2 bases from V and 3 bases from J, with 7 bases in between. The CDR3 loop is CATSDWDNNQPQHF. The CDR3 DNA follows: TGTGCCACCAGTGATTGGGACAACAATCAGCCCCAGCATTTT.

This chain joins TRBV29-1 and TRBJ1-3; 11 nucleotides agree with TRBD1. V trimming: 1 base; J trimming: 0 bases; junction bases outside the gene matches: 8. Germline V gene data show CDR1 as SQVTM and CDR2 as ANQGSEA. The CDR3 has 18 amino acids. In DNA form, the CDR3 reads TGCAGCGTTGAAGGGCTCGGACAGGGGGCCGTCTCTGGAAACACCATATATTTT. It specifies CSVEGLGQGAVSGNTIYF.

The J gene is TRBJ2-1, the V gene TRBV27; TRBD1 agrees at 11 bases. Trimming removed 3 bases from V and 8 bases from J; junction bases left unmatched: 6. This CDR3 comprises 15 residues. In germline, CDR1 is MNHEY, CDR2 SMNVEV (reference sequence). The CDR3, as DNA: TGTGCCAGCAGTTTTGGGACAGGGGGATTATATGAGCAGTTCTTC. It specifies CASSFGTGGLYEQFF.

The chain recombines TRBV24-1 with TRBJ2-2; possibly TRBD1 for D (6 bases). Germline CDR1 is KGHDR and CDR2 is SFDVKD. V was cut by 2 bases and J by 2 bases, with 14 bases left in between. The CDR3 has 17 residues. CDR3 bases: TGTGCCACCAGTGATTCAGTCGGCAGGGGAAACACCGGGGAGCTGTTTTTT. It specifies CATSDSVGRGNTGELFF.

This clone appeared once. The V gene is TRBV11-1, the J gene TRBJ2-1; tentative D call: TRBD1 (6 bases). The CDR3 consists of 14 residues. Germline-derived CDR1 and CDR2 are SGHAT and FQDESV (reference sequence). The V gene lost 5 bases and the J gene lost 5 bases, with 13 bases spanning the gap. The CDR3 here is CASSVNRVHNEQFF. The CDR3 DNA reads as TGTGCCAGCAGCGTCAACAGGGTCCACAATGAGCAGTTCTTC.

The J gene is TRBJ1-2, the V gene TRBV19; 7 nucleotides match TRBD1. The CDR3 totals 15 residues. The V gene end was trimmed by 3 bases and the J gene end by 4 bases; junction bases not matched to a gene: 8. Germline-derived CDR1 and CDR2 are LNHDA and SQIVND (reference sequence). The CDR3 DNA sequence: TGTGCCAGTAGTATCGTGGGAGACAGGGTCTATGGCTACACCTTC. This sequence encodes CASSIVGDRVYGYTF.